This T cell receptor (beta chain) came from a study of shared clonotypes between healthy human individuals. As concerns this clone: The antigen is unknown.

Whole-study results and caveats: Around 4.9% of naive CD4 clonotypes were shared across a handful of donors.

Each sorted subset replicate got 200 ng genomic DNA, 30,000 or so genomes. As processed by the authors: From ImmunoSEQ came sequences covering only the junction and carrying no quality scores, so filtering differed. This table comes from immunoSEQ multiplex PCR, and its TCRdb copy is limited to in-frame clones, with some not included. That table supplies the V and J calls and clone size; D and trimming were determined from the DNA. The top ten clones hold 1.5% to 2% of a sample with 550,000 to 800,000 clones, around 72% of them seen once. The germline V gene encodes CDR1 MDHEN and CDR2 SYDVKM. V was cut by 6 bases and J by 9 bases, with 15 bases left in between. The CDR3 totals 13 residues.

Input material: memory CD4+ T cells sorted from blood. Documented subset: CD45RA-negative fraction. The V and J genes are TRBV28 and TRBJ2-1; D remains unclear. This receptor was obtained from a woman aged 25 to 45 in good health. The CDR3 protein is CASRLHLYAEQFF. CDR3 nucleotide sequence: TGTGCCAGCAGGCTTCACTTGTATGCTGAGCAGTTCTTC.